Sequencing of this T cell receptor beta chain was carried out in a study of shared clonotypes between healthy human individuals. Study as a whole: Donors, aged 18 to 49, were a couple of women and three men. Study-level results: It was observed that 5% to 6% of naive CD4 clonotypes were shared across several donors.

To note about this clone: Its antigen is still unknown.

Data came from immunoSEQ multiplex PCR; TCRdb stores just in-frame clones and leaves some out. The data contain about 1.1 million clones, approximately 80% of them singletons. Per germline, CDR1 SNHLY and CDR2 FYNNEI. Trimming cost V 3 bases and J 4 bases; bases outside gene matches: 5. This CDR3 spans 15 amino acids. This TCR derives from a man aged 18 to 29 in good health. Some clones in this sample may be carry-over from other donors' samples. The sample was memory CD4+ T cells from PBMCs. The subset was: CD45RA-negative fraction. This chain connects TRBV2 to TRBJ2-2; 7 bases are shared with TRBD2. The CDR3 nucleotides are TGTGCCAGCAGTGAGCGGGAGTGGGGCACCGGGGAGCTGTTTTTT. The encoded protein is CASSEREWGTGELFF.